A selection of T cell receptor beta chains follows, all from one sample in a study of T cells expressing NK-cell markers. TCRdb reprocessed the 5' RACE reads; each CDR3 protein has one entry and no DNA is given. The table for this sample gives 120,000 to 150,000 distinct CDR3 sequences. Sample: blood T cells: a sorted CD56 or NKG2C T cell subset, CD4+ or CD8+ T cells, or bulk PBMC T cells (not recorded which). The receptors shown here come from a man between 18 and 29 years old in good health. Both conserved end residues are part of each CDR3.

v_call	j_call	cdr3_aa
TRBV19	TRBJ2-1	CASSISLAGYNEQFF
TRBV28	TRBJ2-5	CASSLRGYETQYF
TRBV29-1	TRBJ2-2	CSVLRVTGELFF
TRBV19	TRBJ2-2	CASSLTLSWELFF
TRBV25-1	TRBJ2-7	CASSADTSYEQYF
TRBV24-1	TRBJ1-1	CATSDLGGGKAFF
TRBV12-3/TRBV12-4	TRBJ2-1	CASSEGQEQFF
TRBV30	TRBJ2-1	CAWSVLAGQSVQFF
TRBV4-1	TRBJ2-2	CASSQLTGETGELFF
TRBV20-1	TRBJ2-2	CSARGREITSGSNTGELFF
TRBV9	TRBJ2-2	CASSPLAGELFF
TRBV18	TRBJ2-7	CASSPDRGLYEQYF
TRBV20-1	TRBJ2-1	CSAGDSGSSYNEQFF
TRBV6-5	TRBJ2-1	CASSLTGESYNEQFF
TRBV20-1	TRBJ2-1	CSPRGGEHNEQFF
TRBV2	TRBJ2-1	CAIKAGGVYNEQFF
TRBV29-1	TRBJ1-2	CSVVGDLNYGYTF
TRBV7-9	TRBJ2-7	CASIGTGGPYEQYF
TRBV9	TRBJ2-2	CASSVVASGDMIGELFF
TRBV7-3	TRBJ2-7	CASSESGGYEQYF
TRBV4-1	TRBJ2-1	CASSQVSLAANEQFF
TRBV7-9	TRBJ2-3	CASSSYTQGADTQYF
TRBV29-1	TRBJ2-7	CSVEIRTPGEQYF
TRBV14	TRBJ2-7	CASSQVLGRAYEQYF
TRBV6-5	TRBJ1-1	CASSVFENTEAFF
TRBV11-2	TRBJ2-6	CASSLNSQKLTGANVLTF
TRBV11-2	TRBJ2-2	CASSFLPLPGTGELFF
TRBV11-2	TRBJ2-5	CASSSHSGLAGVRETQYF
TRBV9	TRBJ2-7	CASSPTLSYEQYF
TRBV5-1	TRBJ2-1	CASSLGPNSYNEQFF
TRBV7-9	TRBJ2-1	CATSGYYNEQFF
TRBV24-1	TRBJ2-3	CATRTTGATDTQYF
TRBV25-1	TRBJ2-3	CASSGVPLASSTDTQYF
TRBV12-3/TRBV12-4	TRBJ2-3	CASSFGTGSVTDTQYF
TRBV5-1	TRBJ1-3	CASSSSSHGGRNTIYF
TRBV12-5	TRBJ1-4	CASGLPTQGLVEKLFF
TRBV12-3/TRBV12-4	TRBJ2-4	CASSLVGRDIQYF
TRBV9	TRBJ2-3	CASSVGTSDSTDTQYF
TRBV20-1	TRBJ2-1	CSARDIGEAGAVYNEQFF
TRBV11-2	TRBJ2-3	CASRLYGWGTDTQYF
TRBV10-3	TRBJ2-5	CAVSEEETQYF
TRBV9	TRBJ2-2	CASSVSGRSWELFF
TRBV29-1	TRBJ1-1	CSVDGGSSTEAFF
TRBV4-1	TRBJ2-2	CASSPPREGPTGELFF
TRBV5-6	TRBJ2-3	CASRLGTDTQYF
TRBV12-3/TRBV12-4	TRBJ2-7	CASSRTSGRLYEQYF
TRBV7-9	TRBJ1-2	CAIGVGSDGYTF